This passage covers 26 T cell receptor beta chains from one sample sequenced in a study of OX40 agonist ivuxolimab in advanced cancers. Assay: immunoSEQ multiplex PCR; the TCRdb copy retains only in-frame clones and omits some. Here the sample spans around 74,000 clones, about 85% being singletons. Here the sequenced sample was CD4+ or CD8+ T cells sorted from blood, taken in a trial of the OX40 agonist ivuxolimab. These TCRs come from an adult with an advanced solid tumor such as melanoma, head and neck, liver or kidney cancer.

This chain connects TRBV7-3 to TRBJ1-1, with TRBD1 matching 7 bases. This CDR3 comprises 14 residues. The trim removed 5 bases at V and 0 bases at J, leaving 3 bases unmatched. From germline, CDR1 is SGHTA and CDR2 FQGTGA. CDR3 loop: CASSPGTVNTEAFF. CDR3 sequence (DNA): TGTGCCAGCAGCCCCGGGACAGTGAACACTGAAGCTTTCTTT.

This chain uses TRBV5-4 with TRBJ2-1; D unclear. The CDR3 covers 15 residues. In germline, CDR1 is SGHNT, CDR2 YYREEE (reference sequence). The V end was cut by 0 bases, the J end by 2 bases, with 9 bases between. CDR3 nucleotide sequence: TGTGCCAGCAGCTTGGACTCTATGCCCTACAATGAGCAGTTCTTC. This sequence encodes CASSLDSMPYNEQFF.

The CDR3 coding sequence is TGTGCCTGGAGTGTACAGGGTCCAACTGAAGCTTTCTTT. This encodes CAWSVQGPTEAFF. The chain has TRBV30 and TRBJ1-1; D may be TRBD1 (6 bases). This CDR3 comprises 13 residues. Looked up from germline, CDR1 is GTSNPN and CDR2 is SVGIG (reference sequence). V was cut by 0 bases and J by 5 bases, with 10 bases left in between.

The genes are TRBV30 and TRBJ2-5; no clear D. The ends were cut back, 1 base at V and 1 base at J, with 7 bases in the middle. The CDR3 has 13 amino acids. The germline V gene has CDR1 GTSNPN and CDR2 SVGIG (reference sequence). CDR3 in amino acids: CAWSGNTQETQYF. The DNA for the CDR3 is TGTGCCTGGAGTGGAAATACCCAAGAGACCCAGTACTTC.

This chain uses TRBV12-5 with TRBJ2-3; TRBD1 aligns across 7 bases. Germline values: CDR1 LGHNT, CDR2 FRNRAP. The V and J ends lost 0 bases and 8 bases, in that order; junction bases with no gene match: 5. CDR3 length: 14 amino acids. The CDR3 nucleotides read TGTGCTAGTGGTTTGGTAAGGGACAGTCGTACGCAGTATTTT. It is translated as CASGLVRDSRTQYF.

The J gene is TRBJ2-7, the V gene TRBV5-4, with 9 nucleotides matching TRBD1. Germline V CDR1 and CDR2: SGHNT, YYREEE (reference sequence). The CDR3 extends over 14 amino acids. Trimming took 5 bases from V and 2 from J; bases not matched to a gene: 5. DNA for the CDR3: TGTGCCAGCAGTTCCGGGACAGGGACCTACGAGCAGTACTTC. This codes for CASSSGTGTYEQYF.

The rearrangement joins TRBV6-6 to TRBJ1-3; TRBD1 is a possible D gene (6 bases). Germline V gene data show CDR1 as MNHNY and CDR2 as SVGAGI (reference sequence). The CDR3 is 15 amino acids. Trimming took off 6 bases at V and 4 bases at J, with 16 bases between the two ends. The CDR3, as DNA: TGTGCCAGCAGCCTCGGGGGCCCCGACGGAAACACCATATATTTT. Amino acids: CASSLGGPDGNTIYF.

This clone has a handful of counts. The chain carries TRBV4-3 and TRBJ1-2, with 8 nucleotides matching TRBD1. Germline CDR1 LGHNA, CDR2 YSLEER. The CDR3 runs to 14 residues. The V segment lost 0 bases and the J segment 4 bases; nucleotides outside the gene matches: 1. CDR3 loop: CASSQDGQGYGYTF. The CDR3 DNA reads TGCGCCAGCAGCCAAGACGGACAGGGCTATGGCTACACCTTC.

The CDR3 loop is CASSLVGGGAVDTQYF. The CDR3, as DNA: TGTGCCAGCAGCTTAGTAGGCGGGGGGGCAGTAGATACGCAGTATTTT. This chain connects TRBV7-2 to TRBJ2-3, with 9 positions matching TRBD2. CDR3 length: 16 residues. The germline gives CDR1 SGHTA, CDR2 FQGNSA. The ends lost 1 base at V and 5 bases at J; junction bases unmatched: 7.

DNA for the CDR3: TGTGCCAGCTCACCACAGCGTACTAAAGATAGCAATCAGCCCCAGCATTTT. This translates into CASSPQRTKDSNQPQHF. The chain couples TRBV18 to TRBJ1-5, with D hard to call. The CDR3 runs to 17 residues. Germline values: CDR1 KGHSH, CDR2 LQKENI. The V gene lost 1 base and the J gene lost 0 bases, with 13 bases spanning the gap.

This clone was detected once. The V call is TRBV5-1, the J call TRBJ1-1; tentatively, D is TRBD1 (6 bases). This CDR3 comprises 14 residues. Trimming removed 4 bases from V and 6 bases from J, with 16 bases in between. Germline-derived CDR1 and CDR2 are SGHRS and YFSETQ. The CDR3 spells CASSPLSRGSEAFF. As DNA, the CDR3 is TGCGCCAGCAGCCCACTCAGCAGGGGCTCTGAAGCTTTCTTT.

The CDR3 DNA sequence: TGTGCCAGCAGTGAATTTGGTAGAAACACCATATATTTT. Amino acids: CASSEFGRNTIYF. V usage is TRBV25-1 and J usage is TRBJ1-3, with D unresolved. V gave up 1 base and J gave up 5 bases, with 6 bases separating them. The V gene's germline CDR1 is MGHDK and CDR2 SYGVNS. This CDR3 is 13 amino acids long.

J is TRBJ1-1 and V is TRBV2, with D uncertain. The CDR3 extends over 12 amino acids. Germline assignment: CDR1 SNHLY and CDR2 FYNNEI. V was trimmed by 8 bases and J by 1 base, leaving 8 bases between them. The CDR3 is CASQVQNTEAFF. As DNA, the CDR3 is TGTGCCAGCCAGGTCCAGAACACTGAAGCTTTCTTT. The full variable domain, completed using reference TRBV2 and TRBJ1-1, is EPEVTQTPSHQVTQMGQEVILRCVPISNHLYFYWYRQILGQKVEFLVSFYNNEISEKSEIFDDQFSVERPDGSNFTLKIRSTKLEDSAMYFCASQVQNTEAFFGQGTRLTVV.

Worth noting for this clone: In the same sample, other DNA sequences code for this CDR3. The genes are TRBV18 and TRBJ2-1; D might be TRBD2 (6 bases). The CDR3 consists of 15 residues. V was shortened by 3 bases and J by 4 bases, with 13 bases between the two germline ends. The germline CDR1 and CDR2 sequences are KGHSH and LQKENI. In DNA form, the CDR3 reads TGTGCCAGCTCACCCCTCTGGGGGGAGTACAATGAGCAGTTCTTC. As protein: CASSPLWGEYNEQFF.

There are a few counts of this clone. The chain joins TRBV2 to TRBJ1-2, with D hard to call. This CDR3 is built from 13 residues. Germline lookup yields CDR1 SNHLY and CDR2 FYNNEI. V lost 4 bases to trimming and J lost 3 bases, with 9 bases between them. DNA for the CDR3: TGTGCCAGCAGTGCAGCGGAAGACTATGGCTACACCTTC. It encodes CASSAAEDYGYTF.

The rearrangement uses TRBV20-1 and TRBJ1-1; unclear D gene. CDR3 size: 11 residues. V was cut by 4 bases and J by 6 bases, with 9 bases left in between. The V gene's germline CDR1 is DFQATT and CDR2 SNEGSKA (reference sequence). Here the CDR3 DNA reads TGCAGTGCTAAGCCAGGTTCTGAAGCTTTCTTT. Translating gives CSAKPGSEAFF.

The V and J genes are TRBV7-2 and TRBJ2-3, with a possible D match to TRBD2 (6 bases). Trimming pared 5 bases from V and 0 bases from J, leaving 15 bases between. The CDR3 sequence is 16 residues long. Germline V gene lookup returns CDR1 SGHTA and CDR2 FQGNSA. The CDR3 loop reads CASSPRGLPSTDTQYF. CDR3 nucleotide sequence: TGTGCCAGCAGCCCTCGAGGACTACCGAGCACAGATACGCAGTATTTT.

V gene TRBV5-4 combines with J gene TRBJ2-1; D possibly corresponds to TRBD1 (6 bases). This CDR3 has 14 residues. Trimming removed 0 bases from V and 7 bases from J, with 11 bases in between. Germline V gene data show CDR1 as SGHNT and CDR2 as YYREEE (reference sequence). CDR3 protein: CASSLGQQGNEQFF. In nucleotides, the CDR3 is TGTGCCAGCAGCTTGGGGCAGCAGGGGAATGAGCAGTTCTTC.

This clone showed up just a few times. This chain uses TRBV23-1 with TRBJ2-5, with TRBD1 identical over 9 bases. TRBV23-1 is designated an ORF whose function remains uncertain. CDR3 length equals 18 residues. Germline trimming cut 6 bases from V and 4 bases from J; bases unmatched to any gene: 18. The CDR3 DNA is TGCGCCAGCAGCCCAACTCCCGGGACAGGGAAAGGACGAGAGACCCAGTACTTC. It yields the protein CASSPTPGTGKGRETQYF.

In this sample, this clone turned up once. V is TRBV7-2 and J is TRBJ2-5; D perhaps matches TRBD1 (6 bases). The CDR3 has 14 amino acids. The ends were cut back, 1 base at V and 2 bases at J, with 8 bases in the middle. Germline CDR1 is SGHTA and CDR2 is FQGNSA. CDR3 in amino acids: CASSLVDRQETQYF. The CDR3 DNA reads TGTGCCAGCAGCTTAGTAGACAGGCAAGAGACCCAGTACTTC.

This rearrangement joins TRBV6-1 to TRBJ1-4, with no clear D. Germline CDR1 MNHNS, CDR2 SASEGT. With 7 bases removed from V and 8 bases from J, the gap between germline ends came to 17 bases. This CDR3 has 14 residues. In DNA, the CDR3 is TGTGCCAGCACTCGGCGGGGTTTAGGGGAAAAACTGTTTTTT. Protein sequence: CASTRRGLGEKLFF.

J is TRBJ1-1 and V is TRBV5-4; 7 bases match TRBD1. Germline lookup yields CDR1 SGHNT and CDR2 YYREEE (reference sequence). V trimming: 0 bases; J trimming: 7 bases; junction bases outside the gene matches: 6. The CDR3 is made up of 14 amino acids. Here the CDR3 reads CASSLVGQGGEAFF. The CDR3, as DNA: TGTGCCAGCAGCTTGGTTGGGCAGGGGGGTGAAGCTTTCTTT.

This clone has only one observation. The V gene is TRBV5-5, the J gene TRBJ1-6; TRBD1 is a possible D gene (5 bases). This CDR3 is built from 13 residues. Germline CDR1 and CDR2: SGHKS and YYEKEE (reference sequence). Deletions cut 4 bases from V and 10 bases from J, with 12 bases between. The chain's CDR3 is CASSPTGVSPLHF. The CDR3 nucleotides are TGTGCCAGCAGCCCGACGGGGGTATCACCCCTCCACTTT.

This chain uses TRBV10-2 with TRBJ2-1; D is perhaps TRBD1 (6 bases). The germline V and J ends were trimmed by 6 bases and 7 bases, with 13 bases remaining between them. This CDR3 spans 13 amino acids. CDR1 and CDR2 (germline): WSHSY, SAAADI. The CDR3 sequence is CASRQGIGNEQFF. The CDR3 region has the DNA TGCGCCAGCAGACAGGGTATTGGGAATGAGCAGTTCTTC.

The rearrangement links TRBV7-3 to TRBJ2-5; D tentatively fits TRBD1 or TRBD2 (5 bases each). The CDR3 contains 14 residues. Germline V gene sequence: CDR1 SGHTA, CDR2 FQGTGA. Trimming cost V 6 bases and J 4 bases, with 15 bases left between them. The CDR3 nucleotides are TGTGCCAGCAGATCCAGGGCGGGCCGAGAGACCCAGTACTTC. Its translation is CASRSRAGRETQYF.

The chain combines TRBV21-1 with TRBJ2-7; the table's D call, TRBD2, was not checked against the DNA. TRBV21-1 is noted as a pseudogene. This CDR3 region has 17 residues. In DNA, the CDR3 is TGTGCCAGCAGCAAAGGCCTCGAAAATGCTAAGCCCTACGAGCAGTACTTC. Translating gives CASSKGLENAKPYEQYF.